This T cell receptor beta chain was identified during a study of T cell responses to AZD1222 COVID-19 vaccine. The germline gives CDR1 SQVTM, CDR2 ANQGSEA. The CDR3 loop spans 15 amino acids. The J segment lost 0 bases and the V segment lost 5 bases, leaving 9 bases of the junction unmatched. There are a few counts of this clone. Its antigen is as yet unknown. The assay was immunoSEQ multiplex PCR, and TCRdb's table has in-frame clones only and misses some. The sample holds 200,000 or so clones, around 90% seen once. Study observations and caveats: Baseline seropositivity occurred in only six AZD1222 recipients. A reported finding is that nearly half of spike-specific TCRs target unmutated variant regions. Clonal diversity was possibly underestimated, and the donors were mostly white British, with more females. Increases in Spike-specific TCR breadth and depth were seen after two AZD1222 doses.

V and J are TRBV29-1 and TRBJ2-7; 8 bases align to TRBD1. The origin of this receptor is an adult in good health. The material was peripheral blood, obtained on day 0 of AZD1222 vaccination. DNA for the CDR3: TGCAGCGTTCGGACAGGGAGGACGTTCTCCTACGAGCAGTACTTC. The encoded protein is CSVRTGRTFSYEQYF.